This entry features one T cell receptor beta chain sequence. Use of 60 Vbeta and 13 Jbeta primers characterized the PCR. This table comes from immunoSEQ multiplex PCR, and its TCRdb copy is limited to in-frame clones, with some not included. The sample lists approximately 100,000 clones, 65% to 75% occurring once. This entry comes from a study of cytomegalovirus exposure and HLA in healthy donors. Germline lookup yields CDR1 MNHNS and CDR2 SASEGT. V lost 4 bases to trimming and J lost 6 bases, with 13 bases between them. This CDR3 is built from 14 residues. This sequence originates from a man aged 35 to 55 in good health and CMV-seropositive. The rearrangement links TRBV6-1 to TRBJ2-1, with a possible D match to TRBD2 (6 bases). Sequencing input: PBMCs. The CDR3 region is CASSAGVWGNEQFF. The CDR3 coding sequence is TGTGCCAGCAGTGCGGGAGTTTGGGGCAATGAGCAGTTCTTC.